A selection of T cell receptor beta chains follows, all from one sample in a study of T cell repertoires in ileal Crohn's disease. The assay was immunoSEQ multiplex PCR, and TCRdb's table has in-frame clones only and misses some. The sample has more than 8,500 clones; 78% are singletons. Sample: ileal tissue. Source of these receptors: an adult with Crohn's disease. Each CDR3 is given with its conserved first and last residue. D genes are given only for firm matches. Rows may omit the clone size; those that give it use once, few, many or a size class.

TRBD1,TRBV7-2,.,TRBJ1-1,TGTGCCAGCAGCTTAGGGGGGACAGGACACACTGAAGCTTTCTTT,CASSLGGTGHTEAFF
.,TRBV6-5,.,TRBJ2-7,TGTGCCAGCATGCGGCTAAACACCTACGAGCAGTACTTC,CASMRLNTYEQYF
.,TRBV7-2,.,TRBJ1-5,TGTGCCAGCAGCTTAGACCAGGGAAGCAATCAGCCCCAGCATTTT,CASSLDQGSNQPQHF
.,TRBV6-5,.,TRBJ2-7,TGTGCCAGCAGTTACGGGCCGATTCTAAGCTACGAGCAGTACTTC,CASSYGPILSYEQYF
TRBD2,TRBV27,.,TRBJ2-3,TGTGCCAGCAGTTTGTCTCGGGGGAGGGCCGGGTCAGATACGCAGTATTTT,CASSLSRGRAGSDTQYF
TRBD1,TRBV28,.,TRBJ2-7,TGTGCTAGCACCCGGGGAACGACAGGGGGATCCTACGAGCAGTACTTC,CASTRGTTGGSYEQYF
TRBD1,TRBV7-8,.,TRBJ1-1,TGTGCCAGCAGCTTAGGGAACAGGGGAATCAACACTGAAGCTTTCTTT,CASSLGNRGINTEAFF
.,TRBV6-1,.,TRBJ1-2,TGTGCCAGCAGTGATCAGGGCTATGGCTACACCTTC,CASSDQGYGYTF
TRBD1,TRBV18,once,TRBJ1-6,TGTGCCAGCTCAAGGACAGGAGACTATAATTCCCCCCTCCACTTT,CASSRTGDYNSPLHF
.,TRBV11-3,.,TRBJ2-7,TGTGCCAGCAGCCACGGACAGACCTACGAGCAGTACTTC,CASSHGQTYEQYF